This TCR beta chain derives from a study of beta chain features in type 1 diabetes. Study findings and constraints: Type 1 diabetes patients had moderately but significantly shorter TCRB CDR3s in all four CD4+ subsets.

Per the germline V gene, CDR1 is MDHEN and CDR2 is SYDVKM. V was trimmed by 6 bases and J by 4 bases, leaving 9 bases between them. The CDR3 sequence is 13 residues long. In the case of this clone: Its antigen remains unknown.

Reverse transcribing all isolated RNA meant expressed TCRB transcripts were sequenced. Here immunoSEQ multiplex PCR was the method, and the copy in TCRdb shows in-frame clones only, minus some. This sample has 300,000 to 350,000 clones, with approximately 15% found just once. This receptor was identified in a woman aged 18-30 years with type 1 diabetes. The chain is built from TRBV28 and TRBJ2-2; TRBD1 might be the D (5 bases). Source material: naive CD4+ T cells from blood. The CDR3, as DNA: TGTGCCAGCAGCTCCACAGGCACCGGGGAGCTGTTTTTT. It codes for CASSSTGTGELFF.